This paragraph reports one T cell receptor beta chain. Its target is unknown. UMI-labeled TRB cDNA libraries were prepared by 5' RACE. TCRdb re-called the 5' RACE reads; every CDR3 protein appears as one record, without DNA. Its clone listing holds approximately 100,000 distinct CDR3 sequences. This sample was taken from a study of CXCR3-negative and CXCR3-positive naive CD8 T cells. The length of the CDR3 is 13 residues. The V gene's germline CDR1 is SGHRS and CDR2 YFSETQ. Regarding the study as a whole: The study found more hydrophobic TRB CDR3s in CXCR3-positive naive cells than in CXCR3-negative naive cells.

The TCR comes from a human donor in good health. Some clones in this sample may be carry-over from other donors' samples. This chain joins TRBV5-1 and TRBJ2-3. Input material: naive CXCR3+ CD8+ T cells from blood. Documented subset: CD45RO-CCR7+CD27+CD95- naive CD8+ T cells expressing CXCR3 (TNR3+). The chain's CDR3 is CASSLDLTDTQYF.